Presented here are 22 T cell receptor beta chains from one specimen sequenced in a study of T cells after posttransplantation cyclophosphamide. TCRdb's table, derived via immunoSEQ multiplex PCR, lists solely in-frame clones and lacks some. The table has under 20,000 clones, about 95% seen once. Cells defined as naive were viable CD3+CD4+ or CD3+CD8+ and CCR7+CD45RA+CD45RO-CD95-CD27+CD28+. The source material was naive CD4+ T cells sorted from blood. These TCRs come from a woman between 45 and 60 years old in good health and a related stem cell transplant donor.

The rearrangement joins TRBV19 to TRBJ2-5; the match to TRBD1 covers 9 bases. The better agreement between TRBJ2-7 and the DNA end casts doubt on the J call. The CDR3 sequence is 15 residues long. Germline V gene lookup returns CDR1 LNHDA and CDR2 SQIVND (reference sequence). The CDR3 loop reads CASREPGQGTYEQYF. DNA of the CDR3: TGTGCCAGTAGGGAACCGGGACAGGGAACCTACGAGCAGTACTTC.

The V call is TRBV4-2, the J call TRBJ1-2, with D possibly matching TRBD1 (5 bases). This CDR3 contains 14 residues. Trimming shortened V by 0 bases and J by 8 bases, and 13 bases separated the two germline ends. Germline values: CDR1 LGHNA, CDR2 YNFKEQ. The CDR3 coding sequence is TGTGCCAGCAGCCAAGAGGGCGGGGCTTTCGGCTACACCTTC. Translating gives CASSQEGGAFGYTF.

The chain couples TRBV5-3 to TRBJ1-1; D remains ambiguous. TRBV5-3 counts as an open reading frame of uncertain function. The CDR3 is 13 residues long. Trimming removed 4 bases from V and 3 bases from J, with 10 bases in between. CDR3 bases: TGTGCCAGAAGCCGGGAAATCGACACTGAAGCTTTCTTT. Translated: CARSREIDTEAFF.

This CDR3 is CASSETLTTSGRYEQYF. DNA for the CDR3: TGTGCCAGCAGCGAGACCCTTACGACTAGCGGGAGGTACGAGCAGTACTTC. This sequence joins TRBV9 and TRBJ2-7; 13 bases are shared with TRBD2. The CDR3 runs to 17 residues. The V gene end was trimmed by 3 bases and the J gene end by 4 bases; junction bases not matched to a gene: 10. Germline loops: CDR1 SGDLS, CDR2 YYNGEE.

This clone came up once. The CDR3 DNA sequence: TGCGCCACAAAGCTTGCGGCGTTGGGGCCAGGGGGTAGAGCAGATACGCAGTATTTT. Its translation: CATKLAALGPGGRADTQYF. The chain links TRBV5-1 to TRBJ2-3; 7 bases align to TRBD1. V lost 9 bases and J lost 4; bases outside the gene matches: 26. CDR3 size: 19 residues. Germline lookup yields CDR1 SGHRS and CDR2 YFSETQ. Full variable domain (remainder filled in from reference TRBV5-1 and TRBJ2-3): KAGVTQTPRYLIKTRGQQVTLSCSPISGHRSVSWYQQTPGQGLQFLFEYFSETQRNKGNFPGRFSGRQFSNSRSEMNVSTLELGDSALYLCATKLAALGPGGRADTQYFGPGTRLTVL.

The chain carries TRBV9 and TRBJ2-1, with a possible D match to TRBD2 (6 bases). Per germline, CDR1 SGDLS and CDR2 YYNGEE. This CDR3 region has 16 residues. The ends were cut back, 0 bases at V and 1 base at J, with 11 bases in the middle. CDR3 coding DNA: TGTGCCAGCAGCGTAGGCACTAGCAGGTCCTACAATGAGCAGTTCTTC. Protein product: CASSVGTSRSYNEQFF.

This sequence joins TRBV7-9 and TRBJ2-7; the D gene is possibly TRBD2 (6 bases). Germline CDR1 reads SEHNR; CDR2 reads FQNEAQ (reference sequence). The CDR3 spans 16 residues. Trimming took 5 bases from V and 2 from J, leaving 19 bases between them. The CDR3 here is CASSPLGRGFTYEQYF. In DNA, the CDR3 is TGTGCCAGCAGCCCGCTGGGGCGGGGATTTACCTACGAGCAGTACTTC.

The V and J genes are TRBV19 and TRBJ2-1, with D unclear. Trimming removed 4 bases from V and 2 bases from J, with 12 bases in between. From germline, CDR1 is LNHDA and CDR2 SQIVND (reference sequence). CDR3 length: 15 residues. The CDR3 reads CASSTPSTAYNEQFF. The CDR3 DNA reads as TGTGCCAGTAGTACTCCCTCGACTGCCTACAATGAGCAGTTCTTC. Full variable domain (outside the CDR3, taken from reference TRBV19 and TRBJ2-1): DGGITQSPKYLFRKEGQNVTLSCEQNLNHDAMYWYRQDPGQGLRLIYYSQIVNDFQKGDIAEGYSVSREKKESFPLTVTSAQKNPTAFYLCASSTPSTAYNEQFFGPGTRLTVL.

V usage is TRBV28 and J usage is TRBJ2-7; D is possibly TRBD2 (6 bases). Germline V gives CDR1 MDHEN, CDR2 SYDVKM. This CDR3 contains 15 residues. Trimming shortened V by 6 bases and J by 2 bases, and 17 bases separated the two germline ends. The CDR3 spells CASSLPRRGTYEQYF. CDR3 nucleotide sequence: TGTGCCAGCAGCCTCCCCCGCCGGGGGACCTACGAGCAGTACTTC.

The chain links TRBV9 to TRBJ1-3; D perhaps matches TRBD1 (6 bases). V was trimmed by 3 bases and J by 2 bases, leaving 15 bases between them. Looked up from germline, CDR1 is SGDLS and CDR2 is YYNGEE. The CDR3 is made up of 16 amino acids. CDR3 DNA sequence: TGTGCCAGCAGCGATGGACCCCCAGGGGCTGGAAACACCATATATTTT. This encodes CASSDGPPGAGNTIYF.

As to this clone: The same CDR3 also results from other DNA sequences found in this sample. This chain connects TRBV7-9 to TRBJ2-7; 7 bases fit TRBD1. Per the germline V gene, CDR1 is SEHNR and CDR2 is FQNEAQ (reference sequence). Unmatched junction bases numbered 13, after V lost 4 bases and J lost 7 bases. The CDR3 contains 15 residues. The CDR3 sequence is CASSSYDRADREQYF. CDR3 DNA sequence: TGTGCCAGCAGCTCTTATGACAGGGCAGATCGGGAGCAGTACTTC.

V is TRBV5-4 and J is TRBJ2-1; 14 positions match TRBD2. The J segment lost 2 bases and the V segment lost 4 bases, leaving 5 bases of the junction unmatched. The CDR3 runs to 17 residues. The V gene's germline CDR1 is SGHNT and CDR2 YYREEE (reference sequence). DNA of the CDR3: TGTGCCAGCAGCCCTCGACTAGCGGGAGGGACCTACAATGAGCAGTTCTTC. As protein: CASSPRLAGGTYNEQFF.

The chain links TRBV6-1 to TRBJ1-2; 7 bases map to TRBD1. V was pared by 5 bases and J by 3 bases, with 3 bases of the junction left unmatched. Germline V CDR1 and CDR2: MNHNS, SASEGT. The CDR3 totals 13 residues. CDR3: CASSTGEYYGYTF. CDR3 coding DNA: TGTGCCAGCAGTACAGGGGAATACTATGGCTACACCTTC.

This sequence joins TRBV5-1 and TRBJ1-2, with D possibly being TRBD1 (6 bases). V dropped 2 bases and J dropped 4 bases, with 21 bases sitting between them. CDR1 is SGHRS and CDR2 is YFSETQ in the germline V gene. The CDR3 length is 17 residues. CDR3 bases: TGCGCCAGCAGCTTCTTCGCCCGGACAGCCGATACCTATGGCTACACCTTC. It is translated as CASSFFARTADTYGYTF.

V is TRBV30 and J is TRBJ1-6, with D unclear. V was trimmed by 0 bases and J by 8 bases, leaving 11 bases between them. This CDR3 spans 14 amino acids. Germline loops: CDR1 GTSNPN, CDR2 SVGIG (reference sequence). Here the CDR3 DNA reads TGTGCCTGGAGTGTACGGCAGGAAGATTCACCCCTCCACTTT. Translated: CAWSVRQEDSPLHF.

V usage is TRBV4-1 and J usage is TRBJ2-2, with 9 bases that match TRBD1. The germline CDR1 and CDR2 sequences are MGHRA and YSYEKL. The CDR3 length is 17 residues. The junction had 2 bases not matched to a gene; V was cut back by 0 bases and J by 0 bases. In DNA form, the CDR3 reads TGCGCCAGCAGCCAAGAAAGGACAGGGGCGAACACCGGGGAGCTGTTTTTT. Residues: CASSQERTGANTGELFF.

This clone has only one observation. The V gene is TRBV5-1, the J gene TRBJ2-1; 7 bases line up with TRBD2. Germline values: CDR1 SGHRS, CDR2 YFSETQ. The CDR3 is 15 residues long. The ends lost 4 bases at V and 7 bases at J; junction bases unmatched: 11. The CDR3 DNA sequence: TGCGCCAGCAGCCCTGTAGGACTAGGGTCTAATGAGCAGTTCTTC. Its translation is CASSPVGLGSNEQFF.

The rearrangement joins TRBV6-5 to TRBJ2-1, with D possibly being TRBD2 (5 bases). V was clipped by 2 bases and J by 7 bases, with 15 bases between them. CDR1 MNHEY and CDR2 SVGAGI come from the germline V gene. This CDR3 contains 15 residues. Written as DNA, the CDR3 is TGTGCCAGCAGTTACGAAGCGGTCCCCGAGAATGAGCAGTTCTTC. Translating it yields CASSYEAVPENEQFF.

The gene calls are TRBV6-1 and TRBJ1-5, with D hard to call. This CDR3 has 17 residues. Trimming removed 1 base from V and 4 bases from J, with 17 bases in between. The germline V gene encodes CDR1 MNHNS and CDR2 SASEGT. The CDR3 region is CASSEVKLQHSNQPQHF. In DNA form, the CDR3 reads TGTGCCAGCAGTGAAGTGAAGTTACAGCATAGTAATCAGCCCCAGCATTTT.

This chain's CDR3 is CASSPRPGGGTEAFF. CDR3 nucleotide sequence: TGTGCCAGCAGTCCGCGCCCCGGCGGGGGAACTGAAGCTTTCTTT. The chain is built from TRBV28 and TRBJ1-1; tentatively, D is TRBD1 (5 bases). V lost 5 bases, J lost 5 bases, and 18 bases lay in between. The CDR3 is 15 residues long. Per the germline V gene, CDR1 is MDHEN and CDR2 is SYDVKM.

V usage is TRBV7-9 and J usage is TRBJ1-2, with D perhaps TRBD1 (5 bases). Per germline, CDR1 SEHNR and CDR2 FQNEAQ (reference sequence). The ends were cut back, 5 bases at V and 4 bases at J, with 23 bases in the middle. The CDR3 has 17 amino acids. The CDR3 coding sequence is TGTGCCAGCAGCCCCGACGGGCCCAGGCTCCAGGGCTATGGCTACACCTTC. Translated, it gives CASSPDGPRLQGYGYTF.

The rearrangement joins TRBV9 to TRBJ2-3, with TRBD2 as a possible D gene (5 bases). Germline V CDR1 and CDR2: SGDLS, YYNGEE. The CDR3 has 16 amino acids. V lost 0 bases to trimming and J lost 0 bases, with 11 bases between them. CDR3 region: CASSVDVATSTDTQYF. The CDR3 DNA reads TGTGCCAGCAGCGTAGATGTAGCGACTAGCACAGATACGCAGTATTTT.